This T cell receptor (beta chain) came from a study of T-cell reconstitution after alpha-beta-depleted transplantation in children. This clonotype was seen only a few times. Trimming at V came to 3 bases and at J to 6 bases, leaving 7 bases not matched to a gene. The CDR3 spans 15 residues. Researchers prepared the TCRbeta library using unique molecular identifiers, the study reports. TCRdb re-called the PCR reads with MiXCR, one entry per CDR3 protein. The sample includes a few hundred thousand distinct CDR3 sequences, around a tenth of them seen just once. The chain carries TRBV12-3 or TRBV12-4 and TRBJ2-2, with 7 bases aligning to TRBD2. The starting material was PBMCs from the stem cell graft donor, obtained from the stem cell graft. The TCR originated in a human donor who donated a stem cell graft to a child with acute lymphoblastic leukemia. CDR3 protein: CASSFLGLVSGELFF. DNA of the CDR3: TGTGCCAGCAGTTTCCTCGGACTAGTCTCCGGGGAGCTGTTTTTT.